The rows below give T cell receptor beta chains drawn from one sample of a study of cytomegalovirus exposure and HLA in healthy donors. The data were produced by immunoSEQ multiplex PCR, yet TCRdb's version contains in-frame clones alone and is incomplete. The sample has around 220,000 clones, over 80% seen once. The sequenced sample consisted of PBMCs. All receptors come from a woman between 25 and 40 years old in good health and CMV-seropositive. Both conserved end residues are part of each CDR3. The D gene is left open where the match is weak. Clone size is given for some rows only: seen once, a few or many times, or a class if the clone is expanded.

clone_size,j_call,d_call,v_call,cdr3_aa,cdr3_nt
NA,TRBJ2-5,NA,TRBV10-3,CAISENAMRGETQYF,TGTGCCATCAGTGAGAACGCCATGAGGGGGGAGACCCAGTACTTC
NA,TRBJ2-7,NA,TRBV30,CAWSVGVEITDF,TGTGCCTGGAGTGTGGGGGTTGAGATCACGGACTTC
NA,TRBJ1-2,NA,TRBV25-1,CASSEYGGYYGYTF,TGTGCCAGCAGTGAATATGGGGGGTACTATGGCTACACCTTC
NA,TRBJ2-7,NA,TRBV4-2,CASSQGPGASSYEQYF,TGTGCCAGCAGCCAAGGTCCCGGAGCGTCGTCCTACGAGCAGTACTTC
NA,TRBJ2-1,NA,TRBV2,CASIPTVDNEQFF,TGTGCCAGCATTCCAACGGTTGACAATGAGCAGTTCTTC
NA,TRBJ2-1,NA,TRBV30,CAWSVSFVGAKRRRYEQFF,TGTGCCTGGAGTGTATCGTTTGTCGGAGCGAAGAGGAGGAGGTATGAGCAGTTCTTC
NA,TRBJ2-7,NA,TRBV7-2,CASSLNGRREQYF,TGTGCCAGCAGCTTAAACGGACGGAGGGAGCAGTACTTC
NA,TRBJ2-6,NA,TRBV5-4,CASSSLSSGANVLTF,TGTGCCAGCAGTTCCCTAAGCTCTGGGGCCAACGTCCTGACTTTC
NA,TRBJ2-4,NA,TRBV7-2,CASSSRDTKNIQYF,TGTGCCAGCAGCTCCCGGGACACCAAAAACATTCAGTACTTC
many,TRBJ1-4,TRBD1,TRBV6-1,CASSEGGTGFEKLFF,TGTGCCAGCAGTGAAGGGGGGACAGGGTTTGAAAAACTGTTTTTT
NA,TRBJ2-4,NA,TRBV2,CASSEVGRAVAKNIQYF,TGTGCCAGCAGTGAAGTGGGACGGGCCGTAGCCAAAAACATTCAGTACTTC
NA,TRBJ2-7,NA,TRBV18,CASSPARSHSYEQYF,TGTGCCAGCTCACCTGCCCGGTCGCACTCCTACGAGCAGTACTTC
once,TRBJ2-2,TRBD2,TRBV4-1,CASSPLREYVAGELFF,TGCGCCAGCAGCCCCCTGCGGGAGTACGTGGCCGGGGAGCTGTTTTTT
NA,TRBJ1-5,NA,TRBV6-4,CASSESIGSNQPQHF,TGTGCCAGCAGTGAGTCGATAGGGAGCAATCAGCCCCAGCATTTT